This TCR beta chain was observed in a study of blood T cell repertoires in COVID-19. Study-level background: Material from acute and convalescent COVID-19 was sourced from the United States, Italy and Spain. T cells, B-cell-depleted T cells, or PBMCs provided the cDNA or gDNA that served as material.

The table came from immunoSEQ multiplex PCR; TCRdb's copy has only in-frame clones and leaves some out. The sample carries about 290,000 clones, 86% recorded once. Germline V lookup: CDR1 MGHRA, CDR2 YSYEKL. The trim removed 3 bases at V and 1 base at J, leaving 3 bases unmatched. The length of the CDR3 is 15 residues. What was sequenced was peripheral blood. The clonotype was recovered from a woman between 25 and 40 years old with active or convalescent COVID-19. The chain uses TRBV4-1 and TRBJ2-4; 7 bases are shared with TRBD1. The CDR3 sequence is CASSQPTGAKNIQYF. DNA of the CDR3: TGCGCCAGCAGCCAGCCGACAGGGGCCAAAAACATTCAGTACTTC.